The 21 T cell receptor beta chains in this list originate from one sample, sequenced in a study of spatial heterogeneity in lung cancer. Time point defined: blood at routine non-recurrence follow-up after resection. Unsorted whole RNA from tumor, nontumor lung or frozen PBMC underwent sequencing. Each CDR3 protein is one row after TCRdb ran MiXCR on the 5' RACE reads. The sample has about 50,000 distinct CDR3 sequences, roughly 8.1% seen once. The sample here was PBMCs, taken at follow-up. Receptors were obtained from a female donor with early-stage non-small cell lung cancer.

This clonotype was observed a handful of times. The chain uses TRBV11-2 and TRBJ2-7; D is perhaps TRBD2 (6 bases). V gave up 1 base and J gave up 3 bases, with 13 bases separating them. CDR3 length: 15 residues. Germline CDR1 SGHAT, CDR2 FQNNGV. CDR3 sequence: CASSLGTTSIYEQYF. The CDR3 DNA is TGTGCCAGCAGCTTAGGGACTACGAGTATCTACGAGCAGTACTTC.

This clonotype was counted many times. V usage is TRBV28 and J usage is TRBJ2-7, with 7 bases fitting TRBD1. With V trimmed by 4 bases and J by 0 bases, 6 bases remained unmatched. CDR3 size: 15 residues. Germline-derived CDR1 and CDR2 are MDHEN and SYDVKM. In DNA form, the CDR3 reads TGTGCCAGCAGTTCCCGGACAGGCTACTCCTACGAGCAGTACTTC. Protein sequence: CASSSRTGYSYEQYF.

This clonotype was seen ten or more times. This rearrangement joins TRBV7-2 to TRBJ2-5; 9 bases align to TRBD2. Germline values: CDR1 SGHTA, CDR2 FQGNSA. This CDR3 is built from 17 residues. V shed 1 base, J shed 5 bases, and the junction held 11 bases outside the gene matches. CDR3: CASSLGPGTSPGETQYF. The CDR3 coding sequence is TGTGCCAGCAGCTTAGGCCCGGGGACTAGCCCTGGGGAGACCCAGTACTTC.

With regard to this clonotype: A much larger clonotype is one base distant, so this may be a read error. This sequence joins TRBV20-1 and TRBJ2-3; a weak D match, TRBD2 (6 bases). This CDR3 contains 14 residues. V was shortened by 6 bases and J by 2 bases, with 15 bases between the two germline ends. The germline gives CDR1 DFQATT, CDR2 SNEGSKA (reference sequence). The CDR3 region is CSADSGTDTDTQYF. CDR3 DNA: TGCAGTGCCGACTCCGGGACTGACACAGATACGCAGTATTTT.

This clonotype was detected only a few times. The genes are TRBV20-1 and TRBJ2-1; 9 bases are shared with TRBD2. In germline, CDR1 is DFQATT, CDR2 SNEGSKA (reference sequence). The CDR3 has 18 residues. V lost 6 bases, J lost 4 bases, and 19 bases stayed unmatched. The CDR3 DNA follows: TGCAGTGCCCACTCCTGGGCGGGGGGGCGGTCAAATTACAATGAGCAGTTCTTC. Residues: CSAHSWAGGRSNYNEQFF.

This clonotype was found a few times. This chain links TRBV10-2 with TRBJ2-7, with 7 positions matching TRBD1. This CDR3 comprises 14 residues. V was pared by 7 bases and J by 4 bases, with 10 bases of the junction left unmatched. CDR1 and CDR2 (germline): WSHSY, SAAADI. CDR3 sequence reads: CASIPGQILYEQYF. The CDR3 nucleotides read TGCGCCAGCATTCCGGGACAGATTCTTTACGAGCAGTACTTC.

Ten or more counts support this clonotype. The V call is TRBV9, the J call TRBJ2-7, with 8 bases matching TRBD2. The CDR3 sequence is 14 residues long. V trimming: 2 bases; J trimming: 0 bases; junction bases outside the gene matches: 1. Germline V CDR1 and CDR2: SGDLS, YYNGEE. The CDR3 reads CASSVGGDSYEQYF. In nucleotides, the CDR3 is TGTGCCAGCAGCGTCGGGGGGGACTCCTACGAGCAGTACTTC.

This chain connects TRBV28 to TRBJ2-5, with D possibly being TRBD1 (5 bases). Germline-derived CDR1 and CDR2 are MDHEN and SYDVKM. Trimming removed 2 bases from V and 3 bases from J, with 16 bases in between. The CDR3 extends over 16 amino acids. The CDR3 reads CASSLAGWLDKETQYF. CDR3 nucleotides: TGTGCCAGCAGTTTAGCCGGTTGGTTGGACAAAGAGACCCAGTACTTC. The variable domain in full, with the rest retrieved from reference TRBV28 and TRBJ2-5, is DVKVTQSSRYLVKRTGEKVFLECVQDMDHENMFWYRQDPGLGLRLIYFSYDVKMKEKGDIPEGYSVSREKKERFSLILESASTNQTSMYLCASSLAGWLDKETQYFGPGTRLLVL.

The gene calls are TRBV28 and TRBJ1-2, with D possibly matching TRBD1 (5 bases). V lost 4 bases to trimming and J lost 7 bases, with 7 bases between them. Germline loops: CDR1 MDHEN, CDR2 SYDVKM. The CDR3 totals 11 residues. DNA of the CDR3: TGTGCCAGCAGTTCGGGGGTTGGCTACACCTTC. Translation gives CASSSGVGYTF.

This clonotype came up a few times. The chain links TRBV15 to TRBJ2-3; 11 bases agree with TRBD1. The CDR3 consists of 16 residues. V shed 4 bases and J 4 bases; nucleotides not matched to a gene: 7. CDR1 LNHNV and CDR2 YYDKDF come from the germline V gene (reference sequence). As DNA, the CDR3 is TGTGCCACCAGCATCCGGGACAGGGGGTTTCCAGATACGCAGTATTTT. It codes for CATSIRDRGFPDTQYF.

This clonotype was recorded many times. CDR3 nucleotide sequence: TGTGCCACCGTTCCGTCCCTGACAGGTCAGCCCCAGCATTTT. Translation: CATVPSLTGQPQHF. The chain is built from TRBV28 and TRBJ1-5; weak D call: TRBD1 (6 bases). Trimming shortened V by 10 bases and J by 6 bases, and 19 bases separated the two germline ends. Germline V gives CDR1 MDHEN, CDR2 SYDVKM. The CDR3 has 14 amino acids.

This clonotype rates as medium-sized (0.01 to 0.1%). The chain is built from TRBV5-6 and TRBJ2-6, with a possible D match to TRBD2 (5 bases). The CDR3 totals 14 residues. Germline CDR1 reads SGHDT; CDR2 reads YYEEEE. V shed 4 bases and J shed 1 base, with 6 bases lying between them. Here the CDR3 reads CASSEGSGANVLTF. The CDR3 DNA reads TGTGCCAGCAGCGAGGGTTCTGGGGCCAACGTCCTGACTTTC.

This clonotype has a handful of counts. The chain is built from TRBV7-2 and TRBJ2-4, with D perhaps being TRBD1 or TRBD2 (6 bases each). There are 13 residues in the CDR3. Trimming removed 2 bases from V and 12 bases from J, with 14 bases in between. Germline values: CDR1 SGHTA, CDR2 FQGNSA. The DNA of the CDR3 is TGTGCCAGCAGCTTAACAGGGAGGCCACCTCAGTACTTC. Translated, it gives CASSLTGRPPQYF.

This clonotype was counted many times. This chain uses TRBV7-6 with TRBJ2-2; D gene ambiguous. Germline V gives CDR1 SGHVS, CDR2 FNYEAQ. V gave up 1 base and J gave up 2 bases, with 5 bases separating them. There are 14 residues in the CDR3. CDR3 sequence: CASSLGTNTGELFF. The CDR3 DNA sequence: TGTGCCAGCAGCTTAGGGACCAACACCGGGGAGCTGTTTTTT.

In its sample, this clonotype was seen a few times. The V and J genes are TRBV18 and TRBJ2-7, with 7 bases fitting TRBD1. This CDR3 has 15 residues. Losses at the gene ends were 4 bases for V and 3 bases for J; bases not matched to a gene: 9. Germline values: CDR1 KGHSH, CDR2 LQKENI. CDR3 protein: CASSQFPGQDYEQYF. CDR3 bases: TGTGCCAGCTCACAGTTCCCCGGACAGGACTACGAGCAGTACTTC.

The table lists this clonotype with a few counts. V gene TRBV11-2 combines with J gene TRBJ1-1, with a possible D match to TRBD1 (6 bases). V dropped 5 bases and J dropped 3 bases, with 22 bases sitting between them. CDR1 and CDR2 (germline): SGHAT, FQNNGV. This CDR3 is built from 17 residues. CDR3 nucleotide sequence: TGTGCCAGCAGCACAGGGACGGTCAAGTTTTTTGACACTGAAGCTTTCTTT. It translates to CASSTGTVKFFDTEAFF.

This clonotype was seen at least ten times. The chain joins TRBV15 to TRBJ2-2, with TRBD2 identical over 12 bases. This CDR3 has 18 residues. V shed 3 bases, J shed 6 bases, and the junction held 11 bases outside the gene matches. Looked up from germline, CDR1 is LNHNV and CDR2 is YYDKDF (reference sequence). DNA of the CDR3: TGTGCCACCAGCAGTCGTCTAGCGGGGGGGCCTTCTCCCGGGGAGCTGTTTTTT. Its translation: CATSSRLAGGPSPGELFF.

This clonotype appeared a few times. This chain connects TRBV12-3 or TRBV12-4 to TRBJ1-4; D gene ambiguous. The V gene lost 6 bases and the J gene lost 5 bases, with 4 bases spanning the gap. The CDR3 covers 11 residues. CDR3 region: CASSQNEKLFF. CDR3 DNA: TGTGCCAGCAGCCAGAATGAAAAACTGTTTTTT.

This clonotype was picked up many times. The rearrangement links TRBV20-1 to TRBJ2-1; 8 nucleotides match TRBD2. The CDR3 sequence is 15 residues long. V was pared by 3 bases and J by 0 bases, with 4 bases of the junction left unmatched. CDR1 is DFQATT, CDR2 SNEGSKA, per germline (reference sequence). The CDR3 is CSASAGTSSYNEQFF. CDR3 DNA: TGCAGTGCTAGCGCCGGGACTAGCTCCTACAATGAGCAGTTCTTC.

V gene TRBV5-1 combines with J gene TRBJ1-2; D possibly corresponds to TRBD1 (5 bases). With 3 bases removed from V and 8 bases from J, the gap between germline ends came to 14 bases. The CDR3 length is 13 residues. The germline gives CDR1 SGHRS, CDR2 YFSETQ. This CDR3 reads CASSWAGDGGYTF. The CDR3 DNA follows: TGCGCCAGCAGCTGGGCGGGGGATGGCGGCTACACCTTC.

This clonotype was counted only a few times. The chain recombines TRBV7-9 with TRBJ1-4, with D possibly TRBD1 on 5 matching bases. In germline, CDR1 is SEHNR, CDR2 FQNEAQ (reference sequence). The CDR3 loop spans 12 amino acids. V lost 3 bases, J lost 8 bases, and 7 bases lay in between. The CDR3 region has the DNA TGTGCCAGCAGCTTCCGGGGGGAAAAACTGTTTTTT. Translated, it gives CASSFRGEKLFF.